This entry features one T cell receptor beta chain sequence. This clone was observed once. What antigen it recognizes has not been identified. Base qualities are not recorded, but no much larger clone differs from it by a single base. The library was obtained by the immunoSEQ multiplex PCR assay. The multiplex PCR relied on a mix of 60 forward primers for TCR Vbeta segments and 13 reverse primers for TCR Jbeta segments. A multiplex PCR assay on genomic DNA amplified the CDR3 region of rearranged TCR beta genes. On the Illumina HiSeq System, the amplified TCR beta libraries were sequenced as 87-base-pair reads. The source study handled its data this way. A later analysis counted approximately 84 million unique TCR beta chains across the 666 repertoires, and some 12 million of these chains were shared by at least two donors. Raw reads were error-corrected and collapsed into unique sequences with a nearest-neighbor algorithm that merged closely related sequences to remove PCR and sequencing errors. CDR3 sequences were aligned to IMGT reference sequences to assign V, D and J gene segments. For a sequence to be retained, a match of at least six nucleotides to both a V gene segment and a J gene segment was required. A rearrangement counted as productive if the CDR3 had no stop codons and remained in frame with V and J, and every other rearrangement counted as non-productive. Following IMGT convention, CDR3 was defined as the stretch from the second conserved V-encoded cysteine up to the conserved J-encoded phenylalanine. The earlier analysis of more than 450 of the donors excluded sequences that lacked an unambiguous match to a single V gene segment. In an earlier analysis of some 590 of the donors, V segments were called functional above 56.7% productive rearrangements and were called segregating when the between-donor standard deviation exceeded 5%. A statistical classification framework was built to diagnose cytomegalovirus status from the catalog of TCR beta chain sequences. A later analysis assigned V and J genes by comparing TCR nucleotide sequences with IMGT/GENE-DB human TR gene sequences. The TCRdist pipeline was used in a later analysis to assign CDR3 sequences and most-parsimonious VDJ recombination scenarios. In a later analysis, each TCR beta chain was defined by its CDR3 amino acid sequence together with its V-gene family, and reads lacking a unique V-gene family were excluded. In a later analysis, 450 to 600 highly shared, low-generation-probability nucleotide sequences were removed to address suspected cross-contamination and a sequencing artifact. In a later analysis, a clonal expansion index for each public chain was calculated from normalized within-repertoire ranks of inferred template counts. Generation probabilities in a later analysis came from a VDJ recombination model fitted to out-of-frame rearrangements, and those results were checked against IGoR. A later analysis scored TCR-TCR, TCR-HLA and TCR-CMV co-occurrence with hypergeometric tests, applying a repertoire-size bias correction to TCR pairs. False discovery rates were estimated in a later analysis by permuting HLA or CMV assignments 20 times. In a later analysis, co-occurring TCRs were grouped using DBSCAN, with TCRdist sequence similarity added in when clustering inside HLA-allele-positive subsets. For co-occurrence clustering, repertoires with fewer than 30,000 or more than 120,000 public chains were excluded, along with several repertoires with anomalous nucleotide sharing. TCRdb re-hosts the immuneACCESS table, in-frame sequences only. Its copies lack some clones; in the studies checked, an unresolved V gene accounts for under half of them, and the cause for the rest is not known. That table supplies the V and J calls and clone size; D and trimming were determined from the DNA. This sample holds roughly 150,000 clones; more than 60% were observed only once. The ten largest make up 6.5% to 9% of the sample.

The cohort consisted of approximately 690 healthy bone marrow donors. At the time of sampling, all cohort members were nominally healthy, though unrecorded immune exposures were likely present. The donor tested CMV seropositive, placing the donor among the roughly 270 seropositive members of the cohort. A peripheral blood sample was collected from each donor, and TCR beta sequencing was performed on peripheral blood mononuclear cells. Genomic DNA extraction from the blood cell samples was performed with the Qiagen DNeasy Blood Extraction Kit. The sample belongs to a study of cytomegalovirus exposure and HLA in healthy donors (dated 2017 in TCRdb). Broadly, across the study: An earlier analysis of approximately 640 of the donors reported 276 Gb of sequence data and roughly 110 million unique TCR beta sequences from around 200 million T cells. The study aimed to test whether cataloging public T cell receptors could reveal signatures of past pathogen exposure. Every repertoire in the discovery cohort had been generated on one and the same sequencing platform. Among the roughly 430 genotyped donors, around 81% belonged to the genetic ancestry cluster associated with self-reported Caucasian donors. In a later genetic analysis, genome-wide SNP genotypes for about 65% of the roughly 700 donors were used, and that subset was treated as a discovery cohort. Roughly 290 gigabases of sequencing data and 91 million or so unique TCR sequences made up an early release that covered 640 HLA-typed donors. To decide whether each TCR beta V gene segment behaved as functional or pseudogenic, an earlier analysis of some 540 of the donors relied on high-throughput TCR beta sequencing. A later analysis re-examined previously published TCR beta repertoires from more than 600 donors and added high-resolution HLA genotyping to investigate patterns of TCR occurrence. The study used immunosequencing to profile the T cell repertoires of approximately 640 subjects and linked those repertoires to cytomegalovirus serostatus. To predict cytomegalovirus infection status, the study brought together high-throughput TCR immunosequencing, statistical association of individual TCRs with disease status, and machine learning. Five DR-DQ haplotypes were handled as single units for association and clustering because linkage in the cohort was strong. In the later analysis, no new phenotypic data were used to find candidate immune exposures; instead, reliance was placed on TCR beta sequences and their occurrence across donors. On average, roughly 250,000 unique TCR beta nucleotide sequences were sequenced per donor among roughly 430 genotyped donors of the cohort, with roughly a sixth of those sequences being non-productive. Class I and class II HLA loci were covered by the typing at four-digit resolution. Donor age, sex, ethnicity and CMV serostatus were compiled alongside the repertoire data. Typing coverage varied by locus: roughly 629-640 donors for A, B, C, DRB1 and DQB1; approximately 560 for DQA1; nearly 610 for DPA1; approximately 470 for DPB1. In addition to the first cohort of approximately 670 subjects, a separate validation cohort of approximately 130 different subjects was used. General study outcomes and caveats: The sequencing pipeline was judged likely to have produced a cluster of highly shared sequence variants as a technical artifact. According to the authors, the approach could potentially be generalized to other disease states and immunological phenotypes. Because some donors lacked HLA typing at each locus, the association tests relied only on the typed subset. An earlier analysis of approximately 600 of the donors showed that most TCR beta V segments appeared in productive rearrangements either about 87% or about 30% of the time, which broadly matched IMGT annotations. A total of some 180 TCR beta chains were listed by the study as associated with cytomegalovirus. In vitro tests confirmed that a few of the cytomegalovirus-associated TCR beta chains recognize cytomegalovirus antigens. A further reported finding was that TCR beta sequences accurately predicted the HLA-A and HLA-B alleles for most subjects in the first cohort. According to a later analysis, most CMV-associated TCR beta chains appeared to be HLA-restricted, and the HLA associations seemed to be driven largely by CMV exposure. The classifier was reported to diagnose cytomegalovirus status with high specificity and sensitivity in both the original and validation cohorts. A later analysis found that TCR association rates varied across HLA loci, with DRB1 alleles showing the most associated TCRs and HLA-C alleles the fewest. Compared with the roughly 600-donor mean, donors in an Asian-associated ancestry cluster had fewer N-insertions in productive TCRs, according to a later genetic analysis. Linkage disequilibrium might explain the correlated functional status among segregating V segments, but an unknown experimental factor could not be excluded. In this cohort, only TCR beta chains were sequenced, and detectable features were limited by the absence of alpha or paired-chain data. At a false discovery rate of 0.05, a later analysis linked fewer than 20,000 TCR beta sequences to specific HLA alleles. The earlier analysis of approximately 590 of the donors excluded 15 to 20 rarely observed V segments, including chromosome 9 orphons, because counts were too low. A later analysis reported that several top co-occurrence clusters appeared linked to parvovirus B19, influenza, CMV and Epstein-Barr virus. In a later analysis, HLA-associated TCR beta chains were found to be more clonally expanded and to have lower generation probabilities than equally common non-associated chains. For the cohort, immune exposure information was limited to CMV serostatus. Sequencing depth was assumed to be roughly uniform across donors in the presence/absence analyses, though that assumption may not hold. Strong co-occurrence of HLA alleles, especially DR and DQ, made assigning TCR associations to individual alleles difficult. In a later genetic analysis, a missense DCLRE1C variant was associated with V-gene and J-gene trimming of TCR beta chains, and the association was replicated in an independent cohort. Most TCR sequences were seen in very few donors, while some public TCRs were found in many individuals.

The specimen was PBMCs. The sequence derives from a woman aged 40 to 49 in good health and CMV-seropositive.

The CDR3 sequence is CASSKGQGITEAFF. Here is the DNA: TGTGCCAGCAGTAAAGGACAGGGGATCACTGAAGCTTTCTTT. The sequence links TRBV27 to TRBJ1-1, with TRBD1 identical over 9 junction bases. CDR1 MNHEY and CDR2 SMNVEV are derived from the germline V gene (reference sequence). Counted from cysteine to phenylalanine, this CDR3 has 14 amino acids. Only the CDR3 DNA stays, 42 bases, in frame from base 1. Trimming accounts for 5 bases at V and 4 bases at J, while the number of junction bases matched to no gene is 5.